Presented here are 21 T cell receptor beta chains from one specimen sequenced in a study of T cells in Graves' hyperthyroidism and ophthalmopathy. Regions amplified from RNA transcripts were the TCR beta CDR3 regions. A first-round RT-PCR of the TCR CDR3 used the HTBI primer set. One entry per CDR3 protein, called by TCRdb with MiXCR from the multiplex PCR reads. The top ten hold 40% of the sample, which has 350,000 to 400,000 distinct CDR3 sequences, 15% to 20% seen once. The sequenced sample was blood. The receptor source for this set is a young man with Graves' ophthalmopathy.

This clonotype was seen many times. The rearrangement joins TRBV6-5 to TRBJ2-5; unclear D gene. From germline, CDR1 is MNHEY and CDR2 SVGAGI. V lost 0 bases and J 1 base, leaving 9 bases between the germline ends. The CDR3 loop spans 15 amino acids. The chain's CDR3 is CASSYSDERQETQYF. CDR3 in DNA: TGTGCCAGCAGTTACTCTGACGAGCGCCAAGAGACCCAGTACTTC.

In the case of this clonotype: This sequence may be a read error, since a much larger clone differs from it by one base. This likely comes from a read error, as the CDR3 has no conserved phenylalanine or tryptophan at its end. The V gene is TRBV27, the J gene TRBJ1-1, with D possibly being TRBD1 (5 bases). The CDR3 has 14 residues. The V and J ends lost 6 bases and 0 bases respectively, with 11 bases between them. Germline values: CDR1 MNHEY, CDR2 SMNVEV (reference sequence). The CDR3 DNA sequence: TGTGCCAGCAGGGGTCGGGGGATGAACACTGAAGCTTTCCTT. Translating gives CASRGRGMNTEAFL.

This clonotype was found a few times. The chain employs TRBV20-1 and TRBJ2-7; D might be TRBD2 (6 bases). The ends were cut back, 3 bases at V and 0 bases at J, with 9 bases in the middle. The germline V gene has CDR1 DFQATT and CDR2 SNEGSKA (reference sequence). CDR3 length: 13 amino acids. The CDR3 DNA reads as TGCAGTGCTAGCCCCGGGAGCTCCTACGAGCAGTACTTC. Protein sequence: CSASPGSSYEQYF.

This clonotype was seen a handful of times. The rearrangement uses TRBV7-2 and TRBJ1-5, with D possibly being TRBD1 (6 bases). V was clipped by 5 bases and J by 0 bases, with 17 bases between them. The length of the CDR3 is 17 residues. Germline V lookup: CDR1 SGHTA, CDR2 FQGNSA. The CDR3 protein is CASSITLTGYSNQPQHF. For the CDR3, the DNA is TGTGCCAGCAGCATCACCTTAACAGGGTATAGCAATCAGCCCCAGCATTTT.

This clonotype was counted many times. This sequence joins TRBV7-6 and TRBJ2-3; D is tentatively TRBD1 or TRBD2 (5 bases each). With 5 bases removed from V and 3 bases from J, the gap between germline ends came to 18 bases. The CDR3 has 16 amino acids. Germline CDR1 SGHVS, CDR2 FNYEAQ. CDR3 in DNA: TGTGCCAGCAGCATGGGACCTTTTGGCGGTACAGATACGCAGTATTTT. This encodes CASSMGPFGGTDTQYF.

In its sample, this clonotype was seen many times. The rearrangement uses TRBV12-3 or TRBV12-4 and TRBJ1-1, with D possibly matching TRBD1 (6 bases). This CDR3 contains 12 residues. V lost 5 bases and J lost 9, with 13 bases in between. The CDR3 nucleotides are TGTGCCAGCAGTGGGCAGGGGATAAAAGCTTTCTTT. Translating gives CASSGQGIKAFF.

The gene calls are TRBV14 and TRBJ1-2; TRBD1 matches 7 bases. The J segment lost 5 bases and the V segment lost 0 bases, leaving 6 bases of the junction unmatched. Germline CDR1 is SGHDN and CDR2 is FVKESK. The CDR3 extends over 15 amino acids. In DNA, the CDR3 is TGTGCCAGCAGCCAAGAGGGTGCAGGGGGATATGGCTACACCTTC. Its translation: CASSQEGAGGYGYTF.

V is TRBV19 and J is TRBJ1-1; 11 nucleotides match TRBD1. The V gene's germline CDR1 is LNHDA and CDR2 SQIVND (reference sequence). With 9 bases clipped from V and 0 bases from J, the junction kept 6 bases outside the gene matches. The CDR3 totals 15 residues. The CDR3 DNA reads as TGTGCCAGCAGGACAGGGGGCTTTATGAACACTGAAGCTTTCTTT. Its protein product is CASRTGGFMNTEAFF. Variable domain in full (rest from reference TRBV19 and TRBJ1-1): DGGITQSPKYLFRKEGQNVTLSCEQNLNHDAMYWYRQDPGQGLRLIYYSQIVNDFQKGDIAEGYSVSREKKESFPLTVTSAQKNPTAFYLCASRTGGFMNTEAFFGQGTRLTVV.

In the case of this clonotype: Germline and junction disagree at one end, which may indicate a read error. The rearrangement joins TRBV7-8 to TRBJ2-7; 8 bases align to TRBD1. Per the germline V gene, CDR1 is SGHVS and CDR2 is FQNEAQ. This CDR3 has 13 residues. The CDR3 DNA reads TGTGCCAGCAGCTCCCGGACAGGGTACGGGCAGTACTTC. Translating it yields CASSSRTGYGQYF. Full variable domain (remainder filled in from reference TRBV7-8 and TRBJ2-7): GAGVSQSPRYKVAKRGQDVALRCDPISGHVSLFWYQQALGQGPEFLTYFQNEAQLDKSGLPSDRFFAERPEGSVSTLKIQRTQQEDSAVYLCASSSRTGYGQYFGPGTRLTVT.

This clonotype showed up many times. This chain uses TRBV7-2 with TRBJ1-3; the match to TRBD1 covers 8 bases. Germline V CDR1 and CDR2: SGHTA, FQGNSA. The length of the CDR3 is 15 residues. Trimming cost V 5 bases and J 2 bases; bases outside gene matches: 5. The CDR3 DNA sequence: TGTGCCAGCAGCCCGTGGACAGGGACTGGAAACACCATATATTTT. Translating gives CASSPWTGTGNTIYF.

CDR3 sequence: CASSRLMGHQETQYF. The CDR3 nucleotides read TGTGCCAGCAGCCGTCTCATGGGACATCAAGAGACCCAGTACTTC. V and J are TRBV9 and TRBJ2-5, with D possibly being TRBD1 (6 bases). Germline CDR1 SGDLS, CDR2 YYNGEE. The CDR3 extends over 15 amino acids. Trimming left V 4 bases short and J 2 bases short, with 15 bases between.

With regard to this clonotype: A much larger clone sits a single nucleotide away, making a read error possible. The chain carries TRBV5-1 and TRBJ2-7; 7 bases are shared with TRBD2. The CDR3 runs to 17 residues. The V and J ends lost 4 bases and 6 bases, in that order; junction bases with no gene match: 19. Per the germline V gene, CDR1 is SGHRS and CDR2 is YFSETQ. CDR3 loop: CASSLRAVTSEHPEQYF. The CDR3 DNA follows: TGCGCCAGCAGCCTGAGGGCGGTCACTAGCGAACATCCCGAGCAGTACTTC.

There are many counts of this clonotype. The genes are TRBV12-3 or TRBV12-4 and TRBJ2-2; a possible D gene is TRBD1 (6 bases). V lost 4 bases to trimming and J lost 0 bases, with 24 bases between them. This CDR3 spans 20 amino acids. The CDR3 loop is CASSSRTALTNPANTGELFF. The CDR3 region has the DNA TGTGCCAGCAGTTCTCGGACAGCCCTTACGAATCCCGCGAACACCGGGGAGCTGTTTTTT.

This clonotype was seen at least ten times. Here the CDR3 reads CASIPDWGQNEQFF. The DNA for the CDR3 is TGTGCCAGCATTCCGGATTGGGGGCAGAATGAGCAGTTCTTC. The V call is TRBV2, the J call TRBJ2-1; possibly TRBD1 for D (6 bases). The CDR3 consists of 14 residues. Per the germline V gene, CDR1 is SNHLY and CDR2 is FYNNEI. The V end lost 7 bases, the J end lost 7 bases, and 17 bases lay between the germline ends. The complete variable domain, with remaining parts taken from reference TRBV2 and TRBJ2-1, reads EPEVTQTPSHQVTQMGQEVILRCVPISNHLYFYWYRQILGQKVEFLVSFYNNEISEKSEIFDDQFSVERPDGSNFTLKIRSTKLEDSAMYFCASIPDWGQNEQFFGPGTRLTVL.

There are many counts of this clonotype. The J gene is TRBJ1-1, the V gene TRBV20-1; TRBD1 might be the D (5 bases). From germline, CDR1 is DFQATT and CDR2 SNEGSKA (reference sequence). The CDR3 has 13 amino acids. With 6 bases removed from V and 3 bases from J, the gap between germline ends came to 14 bases. CDR3 sequence reads: CSAPVGGDTEAFF. The CDR3, as DNA: TGCAGTGCCCCCGTCGGGGGGGACACTGAAGCTTTCTTT.

This clonotype was counted at least ten times. This chain uses TRBV3-1 with TRBJ2-7; D perhaps matches TRBD2 (6 bases). V lost 4 bases, J lost 2 bases, and 15 bases lay in between. This CDR3 has 15 amino acids. Germline CDR1 is LGHDT and CDR2 is YNNKEL (reference sequence). DNA of the CDR3: TGTGCCAGCAGCCTGGGGGGTGTGGGAACCTACGAGCAGTACTTC. Protein product: CASSLGGVGTYEQYF.

CDR3 residues: CASSQDRGRGLIDGYTF. The CDR3 nucleotides are TGCGCCAGCAGCCAAGATCGCGGGAGGGGGCTTATCGATGGCTACACCTTC. This sequence joins TRBV4-1 and TRBJ1-2, with TRBD1 matching 7 bases. Trimming at V came to 0 bases and at J to 6 bases, leaving 13 bases not matched to a gene. The germline gives CDR1 MGHRA, CDR2 YSYEKL. This CDR3 comprises 17 residues.

The chain joins TRBV2 to TRBJ1-1; perhaps TRBD1 as D (5 bases). V lost 6 bases to trimming and J lost 10 bases, with 18 bases between them. The V gene's germline CDR1 is SNHLY and CDR2 FYNNEI. This CDR3 spans 13 amino acids. The CDR3 spells CASSAHQGSAAFF. The CDR3 nucleotides read TGTGCCAGCAGCGCCCATCAGGGATCCGCAGCTTTCTTT. The whole variable domain, filled in from reference TRBV2 and TRBJ1-1, reads EPEVTQTPSHQVTQMGQEVILRCVPISNHLYFYWYRQILGQKVEFLVSFYNNEISEKSEIFDDQFSVERPDGSNFTLKIRSTKLEDSAMYFCASSAHQGSAAFFGQGTRLTVV.

Only a few counts were recorded for this clonotype. This rearrangement joins TRBV6-4 to TRBJ2-2; 7 bases agree with TRBD1. This CDR3 contains 16 residues. V lost 3 bases, J lost 4 bases, and 8 bases stayed unmatched. The germline V gene has CDR1 MRHNA and CDR2 SNTAGT. This chain's CDR3 is CASSEEGRGFTGELFF. In nucleotides, the CDR3 is TGTGCCAGCAGTGAAGAAGGCAGGGGGTTCACCGGGGAGCTGTTTTTT.

This clonotype came up many times. The rearrangement links TRBV6-1 to TRBJ1-1, with 10 bases matching TRBD1. CDR3 length: 15 residues. In germline, CDR1 is MNHNS, CDR2 SASEGT. J lost 2 bases, V lost 4 bases, and 4 bases had no gene match. In nucleotides, the CDR3 is TGTGCCAGCAGTGGACAGGGGGCTGGAAACACTGAAGCTTTCTTT. This encodes CASSGQGAGNTEAFF.

This clonotype was seen repeatedly, ten times or more. The genes are TRBV11-3 and TRBJ1-1; perhaps TRBD1 as D (5 bases). With 4 bases removed from V and 0 bases from J, the gap between germline ends came to 15 bases. This CDR3 region has 16 residues. Germline V lookup: CDR1 SGHNT, CDR2 YENEEA. The CDR3 DNA reads as TGTGCCAGCAGCTCCAACCAGGGAACCATGAACACTGAAGCTTTCTTT. It codes for CASSSNQGTMNTEAFF.